One and the same sample provided the 24 T cell receptor beta chains below, sequenced in a study of CD8 T cells in Susac syndrome. Reverse transcription of roughly 0.5 to 1 ug RNA used random hexamers. TCRdb re-derived calls from the immunoSEQ multiplex PCR reads in MiXCR, one entry per CDR3 protein. The sample has about 100,000 distinct CDR3 sequences, roughly 96% seen once. The sequencing sample was made of CD8+ T cells from PBMCs. Receptors were obtained from a human donor with Susac syndrome.

J is TRBJ2-3 and V is TRBV10-3; a possible D gene is TRBD1 (5 bases). The CDR3 runs 15 residues. Germline CDR1 and CDR2: ENHRY and SYGVKD. V was clipped by 3 bases and J by 0 bases, with 10 bases between them. CDR3 DNA: TGTGCCATCAGTGATGCGACAGCTAGCACAGATACGCAGTATTTT. Amino acid sequence: CAISDATASTDTQYF.

V gene TRBV4-1 combines with J gene TRBJ1-2, with a possible D match to TRBD1 (5 bases). V lost 0 bases and J lost 5, with 13 bases in between. The CDR3 loop spans 15 amino acids. The germline V gene has CDR1 MGHRA and CDR2 YSYEKL. The CDR3 coding sequence is TGCGCCAGCAGCCAAGAACGTACAGGCGGTTATGGCTACACCTTC. Its translation: CASSQERTGGYGYTF.

This sequence joins TRBV18 and TRBJ2-7; D may correspond to TRBD1 or TRBD2 (5 bases each). Trimming left V 0 bases short and J 1 base short, with 10 bases between. The germline V gene has CDR1 KGHSH and CDR2 LQKENI. The CDR3 sequence is 15 residues long. The CDR3 DNA reads as TGTGCCAGCTCACCACCGACGGGGCAGTCCTACGAGCAGTACTTC. Its translation: CASSPPTGQSYEQYF.

The gene calls are TRBV29-1 and TRBJ2-7; 9 bases fit TRBD1. There are 12 residues in the CDR3. The junction had 2 bases not matched to a gene; V was cut back by 5 bases and J by 3 bases. CDR1 and CDR2 from the germline V gene are SQVTM and ANQGSEA. The CDR3 spells CSVRTGDYEQYF. The CDR3 region has the DNA TGCAGCGTTCGGACAGGGGACTACGAGCAGTACTTC.

The rearrangement uses TRBV5-1 and TRBJ2-3; maybe TRBD2 (6 bases). The CDR3 spans 15 residues. CDR1 and CDR2 (germline): SGHRS, YFSETQ. V was cut by 0 bases and J by 4 bases, with 12 bases left in between. Here the CDR3 reads CASSLAEGPPDTQYF. The CDR3, as DNA: TGCGCCAGCAGCTTGGCGGAGGGGCCCCCAGATACGCAGTATTTT.

The chain employs TRBV9 and TRBJ1-4; TRBD1 is a possible D gene (5 bases). The CDR3 contains 15 residues. The V gene's germline CDR1 is SGDLS and CDR2 YYNGEE. V was shortened by 3 bases and J by 6 bases, with 15 bases between the two germline ends. CDR3 DNA sequence: TGTGCCAGCAGCGCGGCCCCGGGGCCCGATGAAAAACTGTTTTTT. Translating gives CASSAAPGPDEKLFF.

The gene calls are TRBV15 and TRBJ2-6; D remains unclear. Deletions cut 5 bases from V and 0 bases from J, with 17 bases between. CDR1 and CDR2 (germline): LNHNV, YYDKDF (reference sequence). The CDR3 is made up of 18 amino acids. CDR3 loop: CATSPIETVVSGANVLTF. The CDR3 bases are TGTGCCACCAGCCCCATTGAGACTGTCGTCTCTGGGGCCAACGTCCTGACTTTC. Full variable domain (rest looked up from reference TRBV15 and TRBJ2-6): DAMVIQNPRYQVTQFGKPVTLSCSQTLNHNVMYWYQQKSSQAPKLLFHYYDKDFNNEADTPDNFQSRRPNTSFCFLDIRSPGLGDTAMYLCATSPIETVVSGANVLTFGAGSRLTVL.

The chain carries TRBV9 and TRBJ2-7; TRBD2 aligns across 9 bases. The CDR3 consists of 15 residues. CDR1 is SGDLS and CDR2 is YYNGEE in the germline V gene. After removal of 4 bases from V and 4 bases from J, the junction contained 9 bases not matched to a gene. The CDR3 DNA is TGTGCCAGCAGCCAGAGCGGCGGGGGGGTTTACGAGCAGTACTTC. Residues: CASSQSGGGVYEQYF.

The chain joins TRBV29-1 to TRBJ2-7; TRBD1 might be the D (6 bases). Germline loops: CDR1 SQVTM, CDR2 ANQGSEA. The CDR3 totals 11 residues. V dropped 4 bases and J dropped 2 bases, with 6 bases sitting between them. The CDR3 bases are TGCAGCGTTGCAGGGGCCTACGAGCAGTACTTC. Translation: CSVAGAYEQYF.

This clonotype appeared a few times. The J gene is TRBJ1-6, the V gene TRBV6-5; D remains ambiguous. This CDR3 has 12 residues. CDR1 and CDR2 from the germline V gene are MNHEY and SVGAGI. Trimming removed 6 bases from V and 7 bases from J, with 7 bases in between. The CDR3 DNA sequence: TGTGCCAGCAGGGTAGAGAATTCACCCCTCCACTTT. It yields the protein CASRVENSPLHF.

J is TRBJ2-7 and V is TRBV20-1, with 11 positions matching TRBD2. This CDR3 comprises 15 residues. Germline V gene lookup returns CDR1 DFQATT and CDR2 SNEGSKA (reference sequence). Unmatched junction bases numbered 11, after V lost 6 bases and J lost 4 bases. The CDR3 is CSAQRGGLAVYEQYF. The CDR3 DNA reads TGCAGTGCCCAACGTGGGGGACTAGCGGTATACGAGCAGTACTTC.

The CDR3 sequence: CSVPRTGTGALFGYTF. The CDR3 nucleotides are TGCAGCGTGCCACGTACCGGGACAGGGGCCCTCTTCGGCTACACCTTC. The chain employs TRBV29-1 and TRBJ1-2; TRBD1 matches 10 bases. This CDR3 has 16 residues. Per germline, CDR1 SQVTM and CDR2 ANQGSEA. Trimming took 6 bases from V and 8 from J; bases not matched to a gene: 18.

The genes are TRBV3-1 and TRBJ2-5; no firm D call. CDR3 length: 13 amino acids. V was clipped by 0 bases and J by 3 bases, with 5 bases between them. Germline values: CDR1 LGHDT, CDR2 YNNKEL (reference sequence). CDR3 amino acids: CASSQDREETQYF. CDR3 in DNA: TGTGCCAGCAGCCAAGATCGGGAAGAGACCCAGTACTTC.

The chain uses TRBV7-3 and TRBJ2-5, with D perhaps TRBD2 (6 bases). Trimming took 2 bases from V and 4 from J, leaving 14 bases between them. Germline V gene sequence: CDR1 SGHTA, CDR2 FQGTGA. This CDR3 has 15 residues. DNA of the CDR3: TGTGCCAGCAGCTTAGGTCGGGAGTACGGAGAGACCCAGTACTTC. It translates to CASSLGREYGETQYF.

The chain uses TRBV3-1 and TRBJ2-7; 7 nucleotides match TRBD1. CDR1 and CDR2 (germline): LGHDT, YNNKEL (reference sequence). The CDR3 runs to 14 residues. The V gene end was trimmed by 4 bases and the J gene end by 6 bases; junction bases not matched to a gene: 9. As DNA, the CDR3 is TGTGCCAGCAGCCTGACAGGGTGGGAAATCGAGCAGTACTTC. Translation gives CASSLTGWEIEQYF.

The chain is built from TRBV6-6 and TRBJ1-2; weak D call: TRBD1 (5 bases). This CDR3 has 16 amino acids. The V end lost 6 bases, the J end lost 5 bases, and 22 bases lay between the germline ends. Germline assignment: CDR1 MNHNY and CDR2 SVGAGI (reference sequence). The CDR3 coding sequence is TGTGCCAGCAGCCAAAAAACACATCAGTCAGGGTATGGCTACACCTTC. Amino acids: CASSQKTHQSGYGYTF.

This chain links TRBV19 with TRBJ2-7; D uncertain. Trimming stripped 3 bases from V and 5 bases from J, with 17 bases between. Germline values: CDR1 LNHDA, CDR2 SQIVND (reference sequence). CDR3 length equals 15 residues. For the CDR3, the DNA is TGTGCCAGTAGTATCGTTCAGACGGCTCGGGACGAGCAGTACTTC. This sequence encodes CASSIVQTARDEQYF.

The table lists this clonotype with a count of one. CDR3 nucleotide sequence: TGTGCCAGCAGCGTGTGGGGGACCTCCTACAATGAGCAGTTCTTC. Its translation: CASSVWGTSYNEQFF. The genes are TRBV9 and TRBJ2-1; D tentatively fits TRBD1 or TRBD2 (5 bases each). Trimming took off 2 bases at V and 0 bases at J, with 9 bases between the two ends. Germline values: CDR1 SGDLS, CDR2 YYNGEE. The CDR3 covers 15 residues.

This sequence joins TRBV15 and TRBJ2-1; 7 nucleotides line up with TRBD2. The ends lost 1 base at V and 5 bases at J; junction bases unmatched: 2. The CDR3 sequence is 14 residues long. Germline-derived CDR1 and CDR2 are LNHNV and YYDKDF (reference sequence). The chain's CDR3 is CATSRVRGDNEQFF. The CDR3 DNA reads TGTGCCACCAGCAGAGTACGGGGGGACAATGAGCAGTTCTTC.

The V call is TRBV20-1, the J call TRBJ2-7; TRBD2 matches 7 bases. CDR1 is DFQATT, CDR2 SNEGSKA, per germline (reference sequence). With 3 bases clipped from V and 4 bases from J, the junction kept 9 bases outside the gene matches. CDR3 length equals 14 residues. CDR3 nucleotide sequence: TGCAGTGCTAGTGGGGCGGGAGTATCTTACGAGCAGTACTTC. Amino acid sequence: CSASGAGVSYEQYF.

The chain combines TRBV20-1 with TRBJ2-1; no firm D call. The germline V gene has CDR1 DFQATT and CDR2 SNEGSKA (reference sequence). The CDR3 has 13 residues. The V end lost 0 bases, the J end lost 7 bases, and 10 bases lay between the germline ends. The CDR3 region is CSARDPKGNEQFF. The CDR3 region has the DNA TGCAGTGCTAGAGATCCAAAAGGGAATGAGCAGTTCTTC.

The count of this clonotype is one. The V and J genes are TRBV25-1 and TRBJ2-1; possibly TRBD2 for D (5 bases). The CDR3 loop spans 16 amino acids. The germline CDR1 and CDR2 sequences are MGHDK and SYGVNS. Deletions cut 3 bases from V and 0 bases from J, with 12 bases between. CDR3 protein: CASSELSGYSYNEQFF. The CDR3 DNA follows: TGTGCCAGCAGTGAGTTGAGCGGCTACTCCTACAATGAGCAGTTCTTC.

The CDR3 loop reads CASGLGRINEQFF. CDR3 coding DNA: TGTGCTAGTGGTTTAGGCAGGATAAATGAGCAGTTCTTC. V is TRBV12-5 and J is TRBJ2-1; D is undetermined. V lost 3 bases and J 7 bases, leaving 10 bases between the germline ends. CDR1 LGHNT and CDR2 FRNRAP come from the germline V gene. The CDR3 contains 13 residues.

V usage is TRBV25-1 and J usage is TRBJ2-3, with D possibly matching TRBD1 (6 bases). Germline CDR1 is MGHDK and CDR2 is SYGVNS. V was trimmed by 4 bases and J by 4 bases, leaving 9 bases between them. The CDR3 contains 13 residues. Written as DNA, the CDR3 is TGTGCCAGCAGTGGGACAGCTGCAGATACGCAGTATTTT. It specifies CASSGTAADTQYF. The complete variable domain, with remaining parts taken from reference TRBV25-1 and TRBJ2-3, reads EADIYQTPRYLVIGTGKKITLECSQTMGHDKMYWYQQDPGMELHLIHYSYGVNSTEKGDLSSESTVSRIRTEHFPLTLESARPSHTSQYLCASSGTAADTQYFGPGTRLTVL.